What follows are 14 T cell receptor gamma chains derived from one specimen sequenced in a study of Vδ1+ human thymocytes. Study-level results: Thymic TRG and TRD repertoires appeared highly polyclonal, with Gaussian CDR3 length distributions.

These TCRs are of unknown antigen specificity. Sequences come from RNA converted to cDNA by reverse transcription. CDR3 amplicons came from multiplex PCR with pooled V-gene forward and constant-region reverse primers. TCRdb called clones from the multiplex PCR reads again using CATT. This table holds about 27,000 gamma-chain clones, over 15% found once. The material sequenced was Vdelta1+ gamma-delta thymocytes from the thymus. Sample subset: FACS-sorted CD3+ TCRalphabeta- TCRVdelta1+ TCRVdelta2- thymocytes. These receptors were collected from a boy under two years old who had congenital heart surgery.

This clone has more than one count but fewer than ten. The chain couples TRGV9 to TRGJ1 or TRGJ2. The CDR3 is 10 amino acids. Per germline, CDR1 GITISATS and CDR2 ISYDGTV (reference sequence). Trimming removed 9 bases from V and 4 bases from J; junction bases left unmatched: 3. The CDR3: CALPYYKKLF. CDR3 sequence (DNA): TGTGCCTTGCCATATTATAAGAAACTCTTT.

This clone was seen a few times. The chain links TRGV5 to TRGJ1 or TRGJ2. Trimming took 3 bases from V and 7 from J; bases not matched to a gene: 6. Germline loops: CDR1 VINAFY, CDR2 YDVSNSKD. The length of the CDR3 is 12 residues. CDR3 sequence reads: CATWDSPYKKLF. The CDR3 region has the DNA TGTGCCACCTGGGACTCCCCGTATAAGAAACTCTTT.

The chain carries TRGV5 and TRGJ1 or TRGJ2. Trimming cost V 3 bases and J 7 bases; bases outside gene matches: 9. Per germline, CDR1 VINAFY and CDR2 YDVSNSKD. There are 13 residues in the CDR3. The CDR3: CATWDGSGYKKLF. CDR3 nucleotides: TGTGCCACCTGGGACGGCTCAGGATATAAGAAACTCTTT.

The rearrangement uses TRGV5 and TRGJ1 or TRGJ2. This CDR3 region has 15 residues. V was clipped by 0 bases and J by 3 bases; unmatched bases: 8. CDR1 VINAFY and CDR2 YDVSNSKD come from the germline V gene. CDR3 residues: CATWDRPGGYYKKLF. CDR3 DNA sequence: TGTGCCACCTGGGACAGGCCCGGAGGTTATTATAAGAAACTCTTT.

This clone was counted only a few times. V is TRGV3 and J is TRGJ1 or TRGJ2. The CDR3 is 14 residues long. J gave up 6 bases and V 0 bases, and 8 bases lay outside the gene matches. In germline, CDR1 is VTNTFY, CDR2 YDVSTARD (reference sequence). CDR3 loop: CATWDRLVPYKKLF. The CDR3 DNA is TGTGCCACCTGGGACAGGCTAGTTCCTTATAAGAAACTCTTT.

The genes are TRGV3 and TRGJ1 or TRGJ2. CDR3 length: 14 amino acids. V dropped 1 base and J dropped 3; count of bases not matched to a gene: 6. CDR1 and CDR2 from the germline V gene are VTNTFY and YDVSTARD (reference sequence). CDR3 amino acids: CATWDSPTYYKKLF. CDR3 nucleotide sequence: TGTGCCACCTGGGACAGCCCCACTTATTATAAGAAACTCTTT.

This clone appeared a few times. This sequence joins TRGV4 and TRGJ1 or TRGJ2. The CDR3 consists of 14 residues. CDR1 and CDR2 (germline): EGSTGY, YDSYTSSV. V shed 3 bases and J 0 bases; nucleotides not matched to a gene: 5. The CDR3 sequence is CATWDRTNYYKKLF. CDR3 DNA: TGTGCCACCTGGGATCGAACGAATTATTATAAGAAACTCTTT.

Comments on this clone: This specimen includes other DNA sequences encoding the same CDR3. V is TRGV5 and J is TRGJP1. Germline CDR1 VINAFY, CDR2 YDVSNSKD. Unmatched junction bases numbered 4, after V lost 0 bases and J lost 6 bases. The length of the CDR3 is 14 residues. The CDR3 is CATWDRPSGWFKIF. In DNA form, the CDR3 reads TGTGCCACCTGGGACAGGCCTTCTGGTTGGTTCAAGATATTT.

The chain carries TRGV9 and TRGJP. In germline, CDR1 is GITISATS, CDR2 ISYDGTV (reference sequence). The trim removed 6 bases at V and 8 bases at J, leaving 4 bases unmatched. The CDR3 consists of 14 residues. CDR3 region: CALWKKLGKKIKVF. For the CDR3, the DNA is TGTGCCTTGTGGAAAAAGTTGGGCAAAAAAATCAAGGTATTT.

This chain connects TRGV3 to TRGJ1 or TRGJ2. The V gene end was trimmed by 0 bases and the J gene end by 11 bases; junction bases not matched to a gene: 13. The CDR3 runs 14 residues. Germline CDR1 is VTNTFY and CDR2 is YDVSTARD (reference sequence). The CDR3 protein is CATWDRRATLQKLF. CDR3 DNA sequence: TGTGCCACCTGGGACAGGCGGGCGACTTTGCAGAAACTCTTT.

This clone was counted between two and nine times. This rearrangement joins TRGV2 to TRGJ1 or TRGJ2. The trim removed 2 bases at V and 6 bases at J, leaving 7 bases unmatched. CDR1 EGSNGY and CDR2 YDSYNSKV come from the germline V gene. CDR3 size: 13 residues. This chain's CDR3 is CATWDEPLYKKLF. The CDR3 bases are TGTGCCACCTGGGACGAACCACTTTATAAGAAACTCTTT.

The rearrangement uses TRGV8 and TRGJ1 or TRGJ2. V lost 6 bases to trimming and J lost 4 bases; unmatched junction nucleotides: 9. This CDR3 has 13 residues. The germline V gene encodes CDR1 VENAVY and CDR2 YDSYNSRV. CDR3 residues: CATWNEGYYKKLF. CDR3 bases: TGTGCCACCTGGAACGAAGGGTATTATAAGAAACTCTTT.

In its sample, this clone was seen a few times. The same CDR3 arises from other DNA sequences in this sample as well. The genes are TRGV5 and TRGJ1 or TRGJ2. This CDR3 is 12 amino acids long. Germline V CDR1 and CDR2: VINAFY, YDVSNSKD. V shed 4 bases, J shed 7 bases, and the junction held 7 bases outside the gene matches. CDR3: CATWDLGYKKLF. CDR3 in DNA: TGTGCCACCTGGGATTTAGGCTATAAGAAACTCTTT.

About this clone itself: Other DNA sequences in this sample translate to the same CDR3. The V and J genes are TRGV2 and TRGJ1 or TRGJ2. V lost 5 bases to trimming and J lost 5 bases; unmatched junction nucleotides: 3. This CDR3 has 11 amino acids. Germline CDR1 reads EGSNGY; CDR2 reads YDSYNSKV. The CDR3 here is CATWVHYKKLF. Here the CDR3 DNA reads TGTGCCACCTGGGTCCATTATAAGAAACTCTTT.